This TCR beta chain derives from a study of cytomegalovirus exposure and HLA in healthy donors. Study details: There were 117 million unique TCR beta sequences, drawn from 150 million to 200 million T cells, in an earlier analysis. In an early release, HLA-typed donors contributed 77 million or so unique TCR sequences. Findings of the study overall: Altogether, around 160 TCR beta chains were recorded as cytomegalovirus-associated. One variant, a missense change in DCLRE1C, was linked in a later analysis to TCR beta V- and J-gene trimming.

This clone has a handful of counts. The antigen remains unidentified. PCR employed 60 Vbeta and 13 Jbeta primers. Method: immunoSEQ multiplex PCR; TCRdb's copy keeps in-frame clones and lacks some. The sample lists about 69,000 clones, 76% seen once, with 3% to 3.5% in the top ten. Germline V CDR1 and CDR2: KGHSH, LQKENI. This CDR3 spans 15 amino acids. Germline trimming cut 3 bases from V and 2 bases from J; bases unmatched to any gene: 4. The receptor was isolated from a man aged 18 to 35 in good health and CMV-seronegative. Material for sequencing was PBMCs. This chain joins TRBV18 and TRBJ1-1; 9 bases are a match to TRBD1. In nucleotides, the CDR3 is TGTGCCAGCTCACCGTCGACAGGGGGAAACACTGAAGCTTTCTTT. This translates into CASSPSTGGNTEAFF.